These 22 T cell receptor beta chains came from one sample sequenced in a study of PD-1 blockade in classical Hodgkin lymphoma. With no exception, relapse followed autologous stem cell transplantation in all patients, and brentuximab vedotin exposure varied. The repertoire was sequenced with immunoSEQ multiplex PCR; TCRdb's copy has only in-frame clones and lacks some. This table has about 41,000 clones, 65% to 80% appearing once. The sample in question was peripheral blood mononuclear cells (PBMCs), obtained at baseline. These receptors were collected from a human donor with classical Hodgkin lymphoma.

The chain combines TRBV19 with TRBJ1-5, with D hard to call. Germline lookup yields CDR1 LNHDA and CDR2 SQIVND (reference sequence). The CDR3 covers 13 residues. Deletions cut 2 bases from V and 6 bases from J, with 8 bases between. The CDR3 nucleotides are TGTGCCAGTAGTATAAACAAGATTCAGCCCCAGCATTTT. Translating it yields CASSINKIQPQHF.

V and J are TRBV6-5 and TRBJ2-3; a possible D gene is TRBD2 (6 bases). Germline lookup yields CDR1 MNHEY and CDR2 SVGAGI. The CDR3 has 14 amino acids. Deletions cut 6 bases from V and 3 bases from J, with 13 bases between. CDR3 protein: CASSVAEATDTQYF. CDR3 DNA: TGTGCCAGCAGCGTAGCGGAGGCAACAGATACGCAGTATTTT.

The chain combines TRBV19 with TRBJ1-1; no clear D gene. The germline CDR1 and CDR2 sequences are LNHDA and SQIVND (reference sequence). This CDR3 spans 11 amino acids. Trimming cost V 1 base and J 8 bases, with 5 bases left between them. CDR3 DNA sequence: TGTGCCAGTAGTATAGGGTTCGAAGCTTTCTTT. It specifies CASSIGFEAFF.

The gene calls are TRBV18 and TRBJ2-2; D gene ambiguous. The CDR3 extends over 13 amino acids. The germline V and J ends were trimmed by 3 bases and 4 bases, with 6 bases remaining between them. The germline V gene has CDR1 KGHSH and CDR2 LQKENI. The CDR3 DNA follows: TGTGCCAGCTCACCGGTCGTCACCGGGGAGCTGTTTTTT. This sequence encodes CASSPVVTGELFF.

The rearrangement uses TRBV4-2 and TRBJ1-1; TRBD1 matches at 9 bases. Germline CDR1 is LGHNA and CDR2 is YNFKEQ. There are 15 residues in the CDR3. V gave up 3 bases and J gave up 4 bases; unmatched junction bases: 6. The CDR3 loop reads CASSQSQGARTEAFF. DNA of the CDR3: TGTGCCAGCAGCCAGTCACAGGGGGCGCGCACTGAAGCTTTCTTT.

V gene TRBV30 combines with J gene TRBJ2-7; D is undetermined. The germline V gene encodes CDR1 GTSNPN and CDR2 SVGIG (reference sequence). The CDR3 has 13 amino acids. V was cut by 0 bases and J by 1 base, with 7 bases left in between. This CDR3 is CAWSVRPSYEQYF. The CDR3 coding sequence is TGTGCCTGGAGTGTACGGCCTTCCTACGAGCAGTACTTC.

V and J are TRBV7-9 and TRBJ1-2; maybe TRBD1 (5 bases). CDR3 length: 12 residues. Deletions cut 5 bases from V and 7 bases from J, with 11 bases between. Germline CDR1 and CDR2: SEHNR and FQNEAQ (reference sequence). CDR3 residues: CASSPTVGGYTF. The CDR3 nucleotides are TGTGCCAGCAGCCCGACAGTTGGTGGCTACACCTTC.

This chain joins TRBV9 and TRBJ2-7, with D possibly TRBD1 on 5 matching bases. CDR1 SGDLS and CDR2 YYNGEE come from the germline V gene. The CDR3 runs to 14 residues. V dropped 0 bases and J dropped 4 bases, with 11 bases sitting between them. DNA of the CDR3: TGTGCCAGCAGCGTAGAACCAGCAGGGTACGAGCAGTACTTC. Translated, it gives CASSVEPAGYEQYF.

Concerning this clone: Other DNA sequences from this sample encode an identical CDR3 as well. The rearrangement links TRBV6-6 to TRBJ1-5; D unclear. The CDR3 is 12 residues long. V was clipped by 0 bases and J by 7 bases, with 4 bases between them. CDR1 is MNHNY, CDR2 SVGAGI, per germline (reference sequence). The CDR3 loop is CASSYSSQPQHF. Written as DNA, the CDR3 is TGTGCCAGCAGTTACTCGTCACAGCCCCAGCATTTT.

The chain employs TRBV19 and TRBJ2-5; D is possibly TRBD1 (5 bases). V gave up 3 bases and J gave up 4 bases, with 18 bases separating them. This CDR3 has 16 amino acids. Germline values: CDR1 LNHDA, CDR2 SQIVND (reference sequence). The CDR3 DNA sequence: TGTGCCAGTAGTATGGCCCGGGCAGGGCTGGGAGAGACCCAGTACTTC. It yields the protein CASSMARAGLGETQYF.

CDR3 DNA sequence: TGTGCCAACTCTGATTCGGGGCCCCCTAGAGACTATGGCTACACCTTC. Translated: CANSDSGPPRDYGYTF. The genes are TRBV21-1 and TRBJ1-2. TRBV21-1 is given as a pseudogene. The CDR3 is 16 amino acids.

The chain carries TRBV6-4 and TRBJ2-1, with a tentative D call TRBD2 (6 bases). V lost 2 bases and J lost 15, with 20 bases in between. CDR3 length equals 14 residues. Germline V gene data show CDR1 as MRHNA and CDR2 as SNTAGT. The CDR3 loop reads CASSDHSAGTPPFF. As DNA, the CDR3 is TGTGCCAGCAGTGACCATTCTGCCGGGACTCCCCCGTTCTTC.

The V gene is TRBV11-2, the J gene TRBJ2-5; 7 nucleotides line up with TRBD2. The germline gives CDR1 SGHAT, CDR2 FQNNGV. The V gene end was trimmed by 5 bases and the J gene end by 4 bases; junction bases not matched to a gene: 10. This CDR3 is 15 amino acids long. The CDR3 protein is CASSELATGLETQYF. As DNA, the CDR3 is TGTGCCAGCAGCGAACTAGCGACTGGCTTAGAGACCCAGTACTTC.

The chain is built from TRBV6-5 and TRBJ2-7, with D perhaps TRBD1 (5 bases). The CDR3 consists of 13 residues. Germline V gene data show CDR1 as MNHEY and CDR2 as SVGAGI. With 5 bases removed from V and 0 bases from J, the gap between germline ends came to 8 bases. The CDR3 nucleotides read TGTGCCAGCAGTGCTACAGGCTCCTACGAGCAGTACTTC. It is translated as CASSATGSYEQYF.

In DNA, the CDR3 is TGTGCCAGCAGCTTAGGCAGGGACTATGGCTACACCTTC. Translated: CASSLGRDYGYTF. The chain uses TRBV7-8 and TRBJ1-2, with a tentative D call TRBD1 (5 bases). V was shortened by 1 base and J by 3 bases, with 6 bases between the two germline ends. Germline V gives CDR1 SGHVS, CDR2 FQNEAQ. This CDR3 comprises 13 residues.

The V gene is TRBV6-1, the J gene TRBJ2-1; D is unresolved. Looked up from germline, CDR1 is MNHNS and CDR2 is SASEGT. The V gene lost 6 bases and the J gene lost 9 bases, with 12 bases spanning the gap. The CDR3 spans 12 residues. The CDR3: CASSVGGVEQFF. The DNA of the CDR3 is TGTGCCAGCAGCGTAGGTGGAGTTGAGCAGTTCTTC.

The CDR3 nucleotides are TGTGCCAGCAGTCCCATTGGGACCGTGCTCACAGATACGCAGTATTTT. The encoded protein is CASSPIGTVLTDTQYF. J is TRBJ2-3 and V is TRBV2; D is tentatively TRBD1 or TRBD2 (5 bases each). V was clipped by 5 bases and J by 2 bases, with 17 bases between them. CDR1 and CDR2 from the germline V gene are SNHLY and FYNNEI. The CDR3 has 16 amino acids.

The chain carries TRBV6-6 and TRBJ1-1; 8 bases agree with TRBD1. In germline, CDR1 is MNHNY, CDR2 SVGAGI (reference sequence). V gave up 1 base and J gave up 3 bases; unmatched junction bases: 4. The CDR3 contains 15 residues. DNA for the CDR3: TGTGCCAGCAGTTACTACAGGGGGTTGGACACTGAAGCTTTCTTT. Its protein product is CASSYYRGLDTEAFF.

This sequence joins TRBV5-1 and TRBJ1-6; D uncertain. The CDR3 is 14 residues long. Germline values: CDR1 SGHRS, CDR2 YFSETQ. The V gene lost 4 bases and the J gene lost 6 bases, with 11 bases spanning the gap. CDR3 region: CASSPSRPNSPLHF. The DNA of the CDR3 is TGCGCCAGCAGCCCCTCCAGGCCTAATTCACCCCTCCACTTT.

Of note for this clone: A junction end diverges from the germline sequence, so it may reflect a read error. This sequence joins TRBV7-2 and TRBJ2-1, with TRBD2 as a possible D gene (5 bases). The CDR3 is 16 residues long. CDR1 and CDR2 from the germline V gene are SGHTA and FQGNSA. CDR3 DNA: TGTGCCAGCAGCTCCGGGATGGGAGCCTCCCACAATGAGCAGTTCTTC. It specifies CASSSGMGASHNEQFF.

CDR3 loop: CASRRDDQYEQYF. In DNA form, the CDR3 reads TGTGCCAGCAGACGGGACGATCAATACGAGCAGTACTTC. The chain combines TRBV6-6 with TRBJ2-7; D possibly matches TRBD1 or TRBD2 (5 bases each). The CDR3 spans 13 residues. Trimming removed 6 bases at V and 4 bases at J, with 13 bases between. CDR1 and CDR2 (germline): MNHNY, SVGAGI (reference sequence).

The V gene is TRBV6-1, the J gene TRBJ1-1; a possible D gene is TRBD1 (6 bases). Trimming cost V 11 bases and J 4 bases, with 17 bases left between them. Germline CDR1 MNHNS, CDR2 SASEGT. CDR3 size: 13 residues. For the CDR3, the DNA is TGTGCCGGCCGAACAGGGTCGTTCACTGAAGCTTTCTTT. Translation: CAGRTGSFTEAFF.